This T cell receptor (beta chain) appears in the sequencing data of a study of T cell repertoires in cytomegalovirus infection. About the study: It was the public TCR beta signatures that indicated both CMV infection and matching HLA type. Study outcomes and limitations: There were HLA-C-restricted CMV-specific TCR beta clonotypes dominating the ex vivo response.

With respect to this clonotype: Its antigen is not identified.

TCRdb ran MiXCR on the reads and lists one entry per CDR3 protein. This table holds roughly 600,000 distinct CDR3 sequences, 20% to 25% found once. The CDR3 has 15 amino acids. In germline, CDR1 is SGDLS, CDR2 YYNGEE. The V and J ends lost 4 bases and 1 base, in that order; junction bases with no gene match: 5. This clonotype originated in a human donor in good health (CMV status not recorded). Some clones in this sample may be carry-over from other donors' samples. The material sequenced was CD8+ T cells from PBMCs. This chain joins TRBV9 and TRBJ1-1, with TRBD1 identical over 9 bases. The CDR3 DNA follows: TGTGCCAGCAGCCTCGGACAGGGGAAGAACACTGAAGCTTTCTTT. This gives the protein CASSLGQGKNTEAFF.